This T cell receptor beta chain is drawn from a study of CD8 T cells in ankylosing spondylitis (dated 2017 in TCRdb). In the study overall: T cell receptor beta repertoires were profiled in healthy donors and ankylosing spondylitis patients so that disease-linked TCR variants could be found. Peripheral blood was sampled, and synovial fluid was additionally collected from ankylosing spondylitis patients. The full study cohort was made up of approximately 24 ankylosing spondylitis patients and some 100 healthy donors. Broader findings and caveats from the paper: In peripheral blood, the disease-linked clones were found at relatively low frequencies and had a CD8+ phenotype. A TCR beta motif of roughly 8 highly homologous amino acid variants appeared characteristic of blood from ankylosing spondylitis patients. Some motif variants had previously been reported in the synovial fluid and blood of reactive arthritis patients, which suggests shared mechanisms of disease initiation. According to the report, matched synovial fluid samples from ankylosing spondylitis patients were significantly enriched for the disease-linked clones.

V and J are truncated by 5 bases and 3 bases respectively, leaving an intervening sequence of 16 bases. CDR1 and CDR2 are drawn from the germline V gene: SGHDN, FVKESK. The CDR3 starts with the cysteine, ends with the phenylalanine, and has 15 residues. The only DNA kept is the CDR3, 45 bases in frame from the first base. This clonotype was recorded a few times. It has no known antigen specificity. Base qualities were left out, and no much larger clone turns up one base away. These reads were obtained on an Illumina HiSeq 2500. Quantitative 5'-RACE with molecular barcodes was used to prepare TCR beta libraries. On the authors' methods: A new computational method based on a probabilistic model of VDJ rearrangement was used to identify disease-linked TCR variants. TCRdb passed the public sequencing reads through fastp at Q25 and MiXCR, retaining productive beta sequences. Each entry merges the rows of one CDR3 protein and shows their most common DNA and genes. In this record, the V and J calls reflect TCRdb's handling and not the investigators' own analysis. The sample records about 320,000 distinct CDR3 sequences, roughly 11% of which are singletons. The ten largest clones represent around 8.4% of the sample.

Material for sequencing was blood, either unsorted or a sorted T cell fraction (not recorded which). This clonotype originated in a female donor with ankylosing spondylitis or in good health (not recorded which). The chain was built from TRBV14 and TRBJ1-1, with TRBD1 as a weak D call on 6 bases. The CDR3 reads as follows: CASSKGVTPHTEAFF. The nucleotide sequence is TGTGCCAGCAGCAAGGGGGTGACACCACACACTGAAGCTTTCTTT.